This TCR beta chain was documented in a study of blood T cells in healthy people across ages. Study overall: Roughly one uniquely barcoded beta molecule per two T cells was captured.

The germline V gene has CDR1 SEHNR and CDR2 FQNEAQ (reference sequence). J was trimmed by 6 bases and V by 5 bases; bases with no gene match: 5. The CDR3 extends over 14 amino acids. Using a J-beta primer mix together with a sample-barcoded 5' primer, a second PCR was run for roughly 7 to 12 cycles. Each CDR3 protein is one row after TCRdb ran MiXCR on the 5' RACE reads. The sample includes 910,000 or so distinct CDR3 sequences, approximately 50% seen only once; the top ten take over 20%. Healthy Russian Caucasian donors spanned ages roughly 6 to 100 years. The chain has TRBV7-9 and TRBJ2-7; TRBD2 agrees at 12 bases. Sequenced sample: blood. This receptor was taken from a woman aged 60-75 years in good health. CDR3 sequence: CASSKLAGGIEQYF. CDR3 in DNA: TGTGCCAGCAGCAAACTAGCGGGAGGAATCGAGCAGTACTTC.